This entry lists 15 T cell receptor beta chains sequenced from one sample in a study of blood T cells in healthy people across ages. With a J-beta primer mix and a sample-barcoded 5' primer, a second PCR ran about 6 to 11 cycles. In TCRdb, the 5' RACE reads were re-called with MiXCR into one record per CDR3 protein. The profile shows 1.5 million or so distinct CDR3 sequences, approximately 42% of them singletons. Sequencing was carried out using blood. The receptors derive from a woman younger than 35 in good health.

This clonotype was seen only a few times. The chain is built from TRBV15 and TRBJ2-7, with 8 nucleotides matching TRBD2. The CDR3 is made up of 15 amino acids. Looked up from germline, CDR1 is LNHNV and CDR2 is YYDKDF (reference sequence). Germline trimming cut 0 bases from V and 11 bases from J; bases unmatched to any gene: 12. The CDR3 nucleotides are TGTGCCACCAGCAGAGATCTATCTAGCGGGTATGAGAAGTACTTC. Amino acid sequence: CATSRDLSSGYEKYF.

This clonotype was observed a few times. This chain uses TRBV6-2 or TRBV6-3 with TRBJ1-5; no clear D. Per germline, CDR1 MNHEY and CDR2 SVGEGT. The V end was cut by 0 bases, the J end by 7 bases, with 13 bases between. The CDR3 length is 15 residues. The CDR3 DNA follows: TGTGCCAGCAGTTACTCGAGCGTAATCCGACAGCCCCAGCATTTT. Its translation is CASSYSSVIRQPQHF.

The chain is built from TRBV20-1 and TRBJ2-1, with 7 bases identical to TRBD2. Germline CDR1 is DFQATT and CDR2 is SNEGSKA (reference sequence). CDR3 length equals 12 residues. The CDR3 DNA sequence: TGCTTCCGGAGGGGAGGGGACGGTGAGCAGTTCTTC. Protein sequence: CFRRGGDGEQFF.

The gene calls are TRBV5-1 and TRBJ2-7; 7 bases are a match to TRBD2. The CDR3 is 14 residues long. From germline, CDR1 is SGHRS and CDR2 YFSETQ. V dropped 5 bases and J dropped 6; count of bases not matched to a gene: 11. The CDR3 sequence: CASRTGLGYGEQYF. The CDR3 DNA reads TGCGCCAGCAGAACCGGACTAGGGTACGGCGAGCAGTACTTC.

This clonotype has just a few counts. This chain uses TRBV6-5 with TRBJ2-7; the match to TRBD1 covers 7 bases. Per the germline V gene, CDR1 is MNHEY and CDR2 is SVGAGI. There are 13 residues in the CDR3. Unmatched junction bases numbered 5, after V lost 5 bases and J lost 4 bases. CDR3 sequence: CASSGTGEYEQYF. DNA for the CDR3: TGTGCCAGCAGTGGTACAGGGGAATACGAGCAGTACTTC.

This rearrangement joins TRBV28 to TRBJ2-1; D unresolved. The CDR3 contains 11 residues. Germline CDR1 reads MDHEN; CDR2 reads SYDVKM. Trimming pared 6 bases from V and 7 bases from J, leaving 7 bases between. Written as DNA, the CDR3 is TGTGCCAGCAGCCATAAAAATGAGCAGTTCTTC. Its translation is CASSHKNEQFF.

There are a few counts of this clonotype. The chain uses TRBV29-1 and TRBJ2-3; D might be TRBD1 (5 bases). The CDR3 runs to 13 residues. The V end lost 6 bases, the J end lost 3 bases, and 13 bases lay between the germline ends. Germline V CDR1 and CDR2: SQVTM, ANQGSEA. CDR3 loop: CSVLTDLTDTQYF. The CDR3 DNA follows: TGCAGCGTCCTGACAGATTTGACAGATACGCAGTATTTT.

The chain carries TRBV7-2 and TRBJ2-5, with D possibly TRBD2 on 5 matching bases. Between the trimmed V and J ends, which lost 1 base and 11 bases, there was a span of 20 bases. Germline V CDR1 and CDR2: SGHTA, FQGNSA. This CDR3 region has 15 residues. This CDR3 is CASSLGGRNYGEQYF. CDR3 DNA sequence: TGTGCCAGCAGCTTAGGAGGACGCAATTATGGGGAGCAGTACTTC.

In its sample, this clonotype was seen a few times. The chain couples TRBV20-1 to TRBJ1-1; 8 bases match TRBD1. The CDR3 runs 15 residues. Germline V gene lookup returns CDR1 DFQATT and CDR2 SNEGSKA (reference sequence). The V segment lost 2 bases and the J segment 4 bases; nucleotides outside the gene matches: 9. CDR3 residues: CSARRTGTGITEAFF. As DNA, the CDR3 is TGCAGTGCTAGAAGGACAGGGACGGGCATCACTGAAGCTTTCTTT.

The chain is built from TRBV5-1 and TRBJ2-1; 8 nucleotides agree with TRBD2. Germline V gene lookup returns CDR1 SGHRS and CDR2 YFSETQ. The CDR3 contains 14 residues. The V gene end was trimmed by 2 bases and the J gene end by 10 bases; junction bases not matched to a gene: 8. The CDR3 DNA reads TGCGCCAGCAGCTTAGCGGGAGAGTCCTACGAGCAGTTCTTC. This translates into CASSLAGESYEQFF.

The chain carries TRBV3-1 and TRBJ1-4; 8 bases are a match to TRBD1. This CDR3 contains 15 residues. The junction had 9 bases not matched to a gene; V was cut back by 7 bases and J by 5 bases. The germline gives CDR1 LGHDT, CDR2 YNNKEL (reference sequence). This chain's CDR3 is CASTPGGMGNEKLFF. The DNA for the CDR3 is TGTGCCAGCACCCCAGGGGGCATGGGGAATGAAAAACTGTTTTTT.

This clonotype was seen more than once but under ten times. The chain combines TRBV20-1 with TRBJ2-1, with D uncertain. Trimming pared 8 bases from V and 2 bases from J, leaving 19 bases between. CDR1 and CDR2 (germline): DFQATT, SNEGSKA (reference sequence). The CDR3 runs 15 residues. The CDR3 is CSPLRGSQTYNEQFF. DNA of the CDR3: TGCAGTCCCCTCCGCGGTTCTCAAACCTACAATGAGCAGTTCTTC.

This chain joins TRBV4-2 and TRBJ2-7, with unresolved D. CDR3 size: 15 residues. Germline V gives CDR1 LGHNA, CDR2 YNFKEQ. The V end lost 4 bases, the J end lost 3 bases, and 16 bases lay between the germline ends. CDR3 nucleotide sequence: TGTGCCAGCAGCCGGCCGGAGCGAGACTTCTACGAGCAGTACTTC. Its protein product is CASSRPERDFYEQYF.

This clonotype was counted at least ten times. The chain carries TRBV25-1 and TRBJ2-5; no clear D. Germline V gene data show CDR1 as MGHDK and CDR2 as SYGVNS. CDR3 length equals 13 residues. The V end lost 2 bases, the J end lost 4 bases, and 8 bases lay between the germline ends. Here the CDR3 reads CASSEGNGETQYF. The CDR3 coding sequence is TGTGCCAGCAGTGAAGGGAACGGAGAGACCCAGTACTTC.

This clonotype appeared a few times. V gene TRBV6-4 combines with J gene TRBJ2-3; D might be TRBD2 (5 bases). V lost 5 bases and J lost 3, with 18 bases in between. This CDR3 contains 16 residues. Germline assignment: CDR1 MRHNA and CDR2 SNTAGT. In DNA, the CDR3 is TGTGCCAGCAGTCCCCTGTGGGGAGAAGGGACAGATACGCAGTATTTT. It yields the protein CASSPLWGEGTDTQYF.